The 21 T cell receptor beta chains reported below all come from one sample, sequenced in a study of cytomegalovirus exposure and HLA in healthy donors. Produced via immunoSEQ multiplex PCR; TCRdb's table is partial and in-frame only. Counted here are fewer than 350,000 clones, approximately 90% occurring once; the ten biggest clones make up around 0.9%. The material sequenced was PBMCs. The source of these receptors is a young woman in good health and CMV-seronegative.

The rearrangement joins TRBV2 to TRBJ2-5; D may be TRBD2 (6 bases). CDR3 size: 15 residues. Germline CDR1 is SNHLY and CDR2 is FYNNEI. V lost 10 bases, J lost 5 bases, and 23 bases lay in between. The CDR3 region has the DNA TGTGCCACCCCTCGAGTAGCGGAGGCCGTCGAGACCCAGTACTTC. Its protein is CATPRVAEAVETQYF.

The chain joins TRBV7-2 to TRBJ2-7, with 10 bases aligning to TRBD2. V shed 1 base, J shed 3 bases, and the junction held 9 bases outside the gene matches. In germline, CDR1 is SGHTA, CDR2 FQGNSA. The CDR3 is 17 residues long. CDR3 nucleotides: TGTGCCAGCAGCTTAGGGACTAGCGGAAGGGGCCTCTACGAGCAGTACTTC. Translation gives CASSLGTSGRGLYEQYF. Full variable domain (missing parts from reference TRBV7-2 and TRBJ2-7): GAGVSQSPSNKVTEKGKDVELRCDPISGHTALYWYRQSLGQGLEFLIYFQGNSAPDKSGLPSDRFSAERTGGSVSTLTIQRTQQEDSAVYLCASSLGTSGRGLYEQYFGPGTRLTVT.

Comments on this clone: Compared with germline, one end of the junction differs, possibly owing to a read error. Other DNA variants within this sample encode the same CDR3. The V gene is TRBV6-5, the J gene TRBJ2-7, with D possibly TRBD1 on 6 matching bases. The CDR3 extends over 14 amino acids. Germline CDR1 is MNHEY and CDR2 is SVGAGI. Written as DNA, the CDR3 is TGTGCCAGCAGTGGGCACCGGGACAACTACGAGCAATACTTC. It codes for CASSGHRDNYEQYF.

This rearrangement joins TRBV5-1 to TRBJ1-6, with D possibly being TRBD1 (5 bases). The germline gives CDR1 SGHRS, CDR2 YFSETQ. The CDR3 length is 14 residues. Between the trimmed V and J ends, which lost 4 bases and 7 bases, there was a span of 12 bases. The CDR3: CASSRTEGNSPLHF. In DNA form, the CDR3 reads TGCGCCAGCAGCCGAACGGAGGGGAATTCACCCCTCCACTTT. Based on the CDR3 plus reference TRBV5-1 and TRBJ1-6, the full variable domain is KAGVTQTPRYLIKTRGQQVTLSCSPISGHRSVSWYQQTPGQGLQFLFEYFSETQRNKGNFPGRFSGRQFSNSRSEMNVSTLELGDSALYLCASSRTEGNSPLHFGNGTRLTVT.

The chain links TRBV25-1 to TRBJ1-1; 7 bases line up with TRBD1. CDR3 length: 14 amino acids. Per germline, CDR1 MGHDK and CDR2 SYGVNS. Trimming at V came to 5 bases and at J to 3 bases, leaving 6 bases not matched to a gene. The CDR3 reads CASSPRTGDTEAFF. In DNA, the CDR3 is TGTGCCAGCAGTCCGAGGACAGGCGACACTGAAGCTTTCTTT.

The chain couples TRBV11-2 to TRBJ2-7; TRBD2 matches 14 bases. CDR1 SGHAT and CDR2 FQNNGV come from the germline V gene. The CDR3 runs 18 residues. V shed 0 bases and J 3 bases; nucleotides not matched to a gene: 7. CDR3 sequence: CASSLDSGLAGGGYEQYF. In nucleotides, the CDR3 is TGTGCCAGCAGCTTAGATTCTGGACTAGCGGGAGGAGGCTACGAGCAGTACTTC.

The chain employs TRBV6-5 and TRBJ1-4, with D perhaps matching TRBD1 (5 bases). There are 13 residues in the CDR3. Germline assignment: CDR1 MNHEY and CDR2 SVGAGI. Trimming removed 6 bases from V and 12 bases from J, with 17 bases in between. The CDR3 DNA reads TGTGCCAGCAGGATAACTATGGGGGGGGAACTGTTTTTT. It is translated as CASRITMGGELFF.

In nucleotides, the CDR3 is TGTGCCAGCAGTGAGGGTACGCCAGGGATCAATCAGCCCCAGCATTTT. It translates to CASSEGTPGINQPQHF. The chain links TRBV2 to TRBJ1-5; possible D gene TRBD1, 5 bases. Germline CDR1 SNHLY, CDR2 FYNNEI. V was pared by 3 bases and J by 3 bases, with 15 bases between. The CDR3 consists of 16 residues.

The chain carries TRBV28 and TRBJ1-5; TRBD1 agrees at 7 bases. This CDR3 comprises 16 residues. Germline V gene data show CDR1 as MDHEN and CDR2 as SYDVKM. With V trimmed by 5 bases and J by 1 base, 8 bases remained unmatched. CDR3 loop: CASSPGGGRSNQPQHF. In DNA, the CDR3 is TGTGCCAGCAGTCCAGGGGGAGGTCGGAGCAATCAGCCCCAGCATTTT.

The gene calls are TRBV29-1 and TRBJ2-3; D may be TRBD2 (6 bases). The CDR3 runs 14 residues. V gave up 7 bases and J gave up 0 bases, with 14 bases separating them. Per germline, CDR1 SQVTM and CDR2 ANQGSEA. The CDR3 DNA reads TGCAGCGACTGCGGGATATCAAGCACAGATACGCAGTATTTT. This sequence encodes CSDCGISSTDTQYF.

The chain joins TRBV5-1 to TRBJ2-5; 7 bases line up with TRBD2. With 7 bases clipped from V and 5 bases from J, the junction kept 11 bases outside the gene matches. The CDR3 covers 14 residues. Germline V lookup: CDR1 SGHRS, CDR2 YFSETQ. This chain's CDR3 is CASEEAGRPETQYF. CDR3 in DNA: TGCGCCAGCGAGGAAGCGGGACGCCCGGAGACCCAGTACTTC.

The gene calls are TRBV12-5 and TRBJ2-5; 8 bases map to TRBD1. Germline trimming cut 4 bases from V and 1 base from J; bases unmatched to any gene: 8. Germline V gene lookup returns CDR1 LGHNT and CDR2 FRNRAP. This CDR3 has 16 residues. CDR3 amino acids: CASGSPLQGGQETQYF. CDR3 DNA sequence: TGTGCTAGTGGTTCGCCATTACAGGGGGGCCAAGAGACCCAGTACTTC. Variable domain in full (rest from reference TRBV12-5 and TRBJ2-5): DARVTQTPRHKVTEMGQEVTMRCQPILGHNTVFWYRQTMMQGLELLAYFRNRAPLDDSGMPKDRFSAEMPDATLATLKIQPSEPRDSAVYFCASGSPLQGGQETQYFGPGTRLLVL.

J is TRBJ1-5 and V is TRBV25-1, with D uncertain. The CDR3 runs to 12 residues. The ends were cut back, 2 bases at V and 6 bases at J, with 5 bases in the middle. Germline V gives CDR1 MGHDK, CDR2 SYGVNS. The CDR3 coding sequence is TGTGCCAGCAGTGAAGGAGCTCAGCCCCAGCATTTT. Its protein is CASSEGAQPQHF.

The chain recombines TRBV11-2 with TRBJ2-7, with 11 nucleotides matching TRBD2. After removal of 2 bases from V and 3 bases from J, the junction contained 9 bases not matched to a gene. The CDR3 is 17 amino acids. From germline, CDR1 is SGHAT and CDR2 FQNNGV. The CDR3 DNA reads TGTGCCAGCAGCTTAAAGGGGTCGACTAGCGGGGTCTACGAGCAGTACTTC. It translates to CASSLKGSTSGVYEQYF.

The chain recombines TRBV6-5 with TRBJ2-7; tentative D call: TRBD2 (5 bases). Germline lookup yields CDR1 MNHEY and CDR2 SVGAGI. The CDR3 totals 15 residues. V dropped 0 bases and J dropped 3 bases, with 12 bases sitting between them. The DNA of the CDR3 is TGTGCCAGCAGTTACTCTCCCCGCCGGGGCTACGAGCAGTACTTC. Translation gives CASSYSPRRGYEQYF.

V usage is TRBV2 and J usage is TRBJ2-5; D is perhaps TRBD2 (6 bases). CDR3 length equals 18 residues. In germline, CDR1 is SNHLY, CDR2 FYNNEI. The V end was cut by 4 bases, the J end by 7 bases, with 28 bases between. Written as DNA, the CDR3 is TGTGCCAGCAGTGGCGGAACTAGCCTTTCAATGACAAGAGGGACCCAGTACTTC. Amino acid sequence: CASSGGTSLSMTRGTQYF.

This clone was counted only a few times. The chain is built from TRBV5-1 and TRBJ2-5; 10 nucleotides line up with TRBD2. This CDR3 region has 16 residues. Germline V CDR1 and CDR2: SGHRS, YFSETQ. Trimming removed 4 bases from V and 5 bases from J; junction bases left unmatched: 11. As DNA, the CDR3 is TGCGCCAGCAGCGCGTCCGGGACTAGCGTTCCCGAGACCCAGTACTTC. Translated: CASSASGTSVPETQYF.

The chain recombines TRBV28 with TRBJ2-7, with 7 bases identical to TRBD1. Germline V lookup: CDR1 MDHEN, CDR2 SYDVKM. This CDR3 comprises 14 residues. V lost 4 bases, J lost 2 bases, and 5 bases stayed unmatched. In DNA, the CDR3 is TGTGCCAGCAGTTCACGGGACAGCCCCTACGAGCAGTACTTC. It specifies CASSSRDSPYEQYF.

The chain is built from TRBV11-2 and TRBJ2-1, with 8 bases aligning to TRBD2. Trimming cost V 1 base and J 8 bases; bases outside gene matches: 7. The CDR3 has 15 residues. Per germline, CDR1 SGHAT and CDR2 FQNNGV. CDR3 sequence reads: CASSLGTLAGHEQFF. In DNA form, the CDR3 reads TGTGCCAGCAGCTTAGGGACCCTAGCGGGCCATGAGCAGTTCTTC.

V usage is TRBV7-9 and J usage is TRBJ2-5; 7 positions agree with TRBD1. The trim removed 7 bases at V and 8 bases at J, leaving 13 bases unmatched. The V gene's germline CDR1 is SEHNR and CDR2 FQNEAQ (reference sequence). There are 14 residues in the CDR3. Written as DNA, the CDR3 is TGTGCCAGCATCGGGACAGTTGCGGGTCTCACCCAGTACTTC. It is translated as CASIGTVAGLTQYF.

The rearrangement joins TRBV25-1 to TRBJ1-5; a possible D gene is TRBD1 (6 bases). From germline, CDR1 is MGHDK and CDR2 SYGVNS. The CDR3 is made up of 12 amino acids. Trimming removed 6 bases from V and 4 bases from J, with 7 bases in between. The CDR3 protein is CASRTGNQPQHF. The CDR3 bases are TGTGCCAGCAGAACAGGGAATCAGCCCCAGCATTTT. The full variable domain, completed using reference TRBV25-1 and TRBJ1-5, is EADIYQTPRYLVIGTGKKITLECSQTMGHDKMYWYQQDPGMELHLIHYSYGVNSTEKGDLSSESTVSRIRTEHFPLTLESARPSHTSQYLCASRTGNQPQHFGDGTRLSIL.